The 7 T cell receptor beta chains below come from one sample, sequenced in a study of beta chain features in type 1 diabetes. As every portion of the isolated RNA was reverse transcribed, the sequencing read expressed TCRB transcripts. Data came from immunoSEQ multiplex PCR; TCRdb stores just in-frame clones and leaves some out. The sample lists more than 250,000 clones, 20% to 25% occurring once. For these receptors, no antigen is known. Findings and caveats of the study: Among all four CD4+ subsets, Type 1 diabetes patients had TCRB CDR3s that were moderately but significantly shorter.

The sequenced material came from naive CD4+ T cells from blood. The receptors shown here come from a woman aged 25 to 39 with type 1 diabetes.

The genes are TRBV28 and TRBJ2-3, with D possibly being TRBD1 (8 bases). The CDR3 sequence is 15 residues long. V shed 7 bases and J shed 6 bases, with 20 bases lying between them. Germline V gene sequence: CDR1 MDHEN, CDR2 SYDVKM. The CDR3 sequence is CASTPGQGGWDTQYF. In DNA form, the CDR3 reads TGTGCCAGCACCCCAGGACAGGGAGGGTGGGATACGCAGTATTTT.

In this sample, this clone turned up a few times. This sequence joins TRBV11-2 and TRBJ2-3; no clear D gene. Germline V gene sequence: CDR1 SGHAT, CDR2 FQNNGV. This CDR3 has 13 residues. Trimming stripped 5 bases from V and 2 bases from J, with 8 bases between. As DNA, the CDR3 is TGTGCCAGCAGCCCCCTAGACACAGATACGCAGTATTTT. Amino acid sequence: CASSPLDTDTQYF.

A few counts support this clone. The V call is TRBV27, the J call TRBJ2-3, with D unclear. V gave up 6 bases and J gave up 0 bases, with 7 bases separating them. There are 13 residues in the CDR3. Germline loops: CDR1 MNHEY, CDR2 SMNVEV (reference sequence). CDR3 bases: TGTGCCAGCAGAGCCCCTAGCACAGATACGCAGTATTTT. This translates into CASRAPSTDTQYF.

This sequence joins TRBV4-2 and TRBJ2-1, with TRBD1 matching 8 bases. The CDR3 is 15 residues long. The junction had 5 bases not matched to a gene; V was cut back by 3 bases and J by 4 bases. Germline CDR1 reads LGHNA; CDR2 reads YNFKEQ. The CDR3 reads CASSQDRDGYNEQFF. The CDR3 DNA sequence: TGTGCCAGCAGCCAGGACAGGGATGGTTACAATGAGCAGTTCTTC.

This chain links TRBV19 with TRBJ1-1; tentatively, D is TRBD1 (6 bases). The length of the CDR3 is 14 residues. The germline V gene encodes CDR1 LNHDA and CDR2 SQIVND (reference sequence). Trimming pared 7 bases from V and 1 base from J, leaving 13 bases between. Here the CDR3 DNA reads TGTGCCAGTAAAACGAGGACAGAGAACACTGAAGCTTTCTTT. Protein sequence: CASKTRTENTEAFF.

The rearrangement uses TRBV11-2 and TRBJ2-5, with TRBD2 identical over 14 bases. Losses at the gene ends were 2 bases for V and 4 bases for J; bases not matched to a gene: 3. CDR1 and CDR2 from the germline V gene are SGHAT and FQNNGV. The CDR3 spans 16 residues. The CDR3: CASSLRGTSGRETQYF. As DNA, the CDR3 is TGTGCCAGCAGCTTAAGAGGGACTAGCGGGAGAGAGACCCAGTACTTC.

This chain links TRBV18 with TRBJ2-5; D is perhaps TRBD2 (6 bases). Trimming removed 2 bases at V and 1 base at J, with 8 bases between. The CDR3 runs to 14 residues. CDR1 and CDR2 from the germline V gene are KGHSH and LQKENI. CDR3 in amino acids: CASSPASAQETQYF. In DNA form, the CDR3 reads TGTGCCAGCTCACCAGCTAGCGCCCAAGAGACCCAGTACTTC.